Sequencing of this T cell receptor beta chain was carried out in a study of T cell changes during pregnancy in multiple sclerosis. Germline-derived CDR1 and CDR2 are ENHRY and SYGVKD. This CDR3 region has 15 residues. The ends lost 6 bases at V and 0 bases at J; junction bases unmatched: 6. In this sample, this clone turned up once. Generated by immunoSEQ multiplex PCR, the TCRdb table keeps only in-frame clones and is missing some. The data contain some 100,000 clones, more than 80% of them seen just once; the ten biggest clones take up about 1.3%. The V call is TRBV10-3, the J call TRBJ1-2; TRBD1 aligns across 8 bases. The sequence was collected from a female donor with multiple sclerosis, enrolled in a pregnancy study. This sample comprised peripheral blood, obtained in the second trimester of pregnancy. CDR3 in amino acids: CAIRRGQDSNYGYTF. For the CDR3, the DNA is TGTGCCATCAGACGGGGACAGGATTCTAACTATGGCTACACCTTC.